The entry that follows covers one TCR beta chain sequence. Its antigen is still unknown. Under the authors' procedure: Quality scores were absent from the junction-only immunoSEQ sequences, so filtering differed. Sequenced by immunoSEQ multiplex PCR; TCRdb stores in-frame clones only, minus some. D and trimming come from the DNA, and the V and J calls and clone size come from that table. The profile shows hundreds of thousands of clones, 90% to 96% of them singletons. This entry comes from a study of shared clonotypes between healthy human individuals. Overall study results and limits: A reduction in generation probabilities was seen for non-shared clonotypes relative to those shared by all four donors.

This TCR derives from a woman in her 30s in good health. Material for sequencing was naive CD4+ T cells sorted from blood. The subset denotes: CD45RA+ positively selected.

For the CDR3, the DNA is TGTGCCAGCAGCCCCGTTTGGGCAGCCGACTATGGCTACACCTTC. This codes for CASSPVWAADYGYTF. J is TRBJ1-2 and V is TRBV28; D is undetermined. The CDR3 is 15 residues long. V dropped 6 bases and J dropped 3 bases, with 17 bases sitting between them. Germline loops: CDR1 MDHEN, CDR2 SYDVKM.